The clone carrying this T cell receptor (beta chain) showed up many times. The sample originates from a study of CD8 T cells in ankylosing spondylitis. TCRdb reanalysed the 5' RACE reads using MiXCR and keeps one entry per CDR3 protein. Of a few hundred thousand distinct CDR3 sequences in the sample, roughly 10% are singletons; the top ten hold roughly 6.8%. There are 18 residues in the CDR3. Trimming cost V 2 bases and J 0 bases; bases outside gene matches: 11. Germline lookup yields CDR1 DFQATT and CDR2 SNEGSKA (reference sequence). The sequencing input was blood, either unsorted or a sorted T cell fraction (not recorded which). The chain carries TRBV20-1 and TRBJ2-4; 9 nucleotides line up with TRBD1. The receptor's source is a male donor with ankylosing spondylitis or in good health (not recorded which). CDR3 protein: CSARCRDRVDLAKNIQYF. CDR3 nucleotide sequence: TGCAGTGCTAGATGTCGGGACAGGGTGGATTTAGCCAAAAACATTCAGTACTTC.